One and the same sample provided the 30 T cell receptor beta chains below, sequenced in a study of blood T cell repertoires in COVID-19. The protocol was immunoSEQ multiplex PCR, while the TCRdb copy is restricted to in-frame clones and leaves out a portion. The sample lists about 19,000 clones, approximately 88% seen once, with 3% to 4% in the top ten. Sequencing input: peripheral blood. The receptors here all came from a human donor in a cohort sampled during active COVID-19.

V and J are TRBV6-5 and TRBJ2-7; tentatively, D is TRBD2 (6 bases). The germline gives CDR1 MNHEY, CDR2 SVGAGI. Trimming stripped 2 bases from V and 3 bases from J, with 11 bases between. This CDR3 region has 14 residues. The CDR3 sequence is CASSYMGGYYEQYF. The CDR3 region has the DNA TGTGCCAGCAGTTACATGGGAGGTTACTACGAGCAGTACTTC.

The V call is TRBV2, the J call TRBJ1-3; tentative D call: TRBD1 (6 bases). V gave up 5 bases and J gave up 2 bases, with 7 bases separating them. The CDR3 runs to 13 residues. CDR1 SNHLY and CDR2 FYNNEI come from the germline V gene. For the CDR3, the DNA is TGTGCCAGCAGTACAGGGACTGGAAACACCATATATTTT. It codes for CASSTGTGNTIYF. The full variable domain, its missing parts supplied by reference TRBV2 and TRBJ1-3, is EPEVTQTPSHQVTQMGQEVILRCVPISNHLYFYWYRQILGQKVEFLVSFYNNEISEKSEIFDDQFSVERPDGSNFTLKIRSTKLEDSAMYFCASSTGTGNTIYFGEGSWLTVV.

The chain employs TRBV5-4 and TRBJ1-2; D may be TRBD1 (6 bases). CDR1 SGHNT and CDR2 YYREEE come from the germline V gene (reference sequence). The CDR3 runs to 13 residues. Trimming removed 1 base from V and 2 bases from J, with 6 bases in between. The CDR3 coding sequence is TGTGCCAGCAGCTTGCAGGGGAACTATGGCTACACCTTC. It is translated as CASSLQGNYGYTF.

V and J are TRBV10-1 and TRBJ2-1; 8 nucleotides line up with TRBD2. CDR1 WNHNN and CDR2 SYGVQD come from the germline V gene (reference sequence). The CDR3 extends over 14 amino acids. J gave up 10 bases and V 1 base, and 6 bases lay outside the gene matches. This CDR3 reads CASSELGLGGEQFF. The CDR3 coding sequence is TGCGCCAGCAGTGAGTTGGGACTAGGAGGAGAGCAGTTCTTC.

The chain is built from TRBV4-2 and TRBJ2-1; 9 bases align to TRBD2. Germline CDR1 and CDR2: LGHNA and YNFKEQ. This CDR3 is built from 17 residues. V lost 4 bases and J lost 8; bases outside the gene matches: 15. CDR3 region: CASSRTISGGQRHEQFF. DNA of the CDR3: TGTGCCAGCAGCCGCACGATTAGCGGGGGCCAGAGGCATGAGCAGTTCTTC.

The V and J genes are TRBV25-1 and TRBJ1-1, with D possibly TRBD1 on 5 matching bases. Germline assignment: CDR1 MGHDK and CDR2 SYGVNS. Between the trimmed V and J ends, which lost 1 base and 5 bases, there was a span of 14 bases. This CDR3 is built from 15 residues. The CDR3 nucleotides read TGTGCCAGCAGTGAATCTGTTGGGGCGAGAACTGAAGCTTTCTTT. This sequence encodes CASSESVGARTEAFF.

This clone was detected only once. The chain uses TRBV29-1 and TRBJ2-1, with D possibly TRBD2 on 5 matching bases. V was clipped by 4 bases and J by 8 bases, with 12 bases between them. Germline values: CDR1 SQVTM, CDR2 ANQGSEA. The CDR3 is 12 amino acids. Written as DNA, the CDR3 is TGCAGCGTTGCCACTGGGAGCTATGAGCAGTTCTTC. Protein: CSVATGSYEQFF.

The chain links TRBV11-3 to TRBJ2-2, with a weak D call TRBD2 (5 bases). V shed 4 bases and J shed 3 bases, with 18 bases lying between them. Germline lookup yields CDR1 SGHNT and CDR2 YENEEA. The CDR3 length is 17 residues. This CDR3 is CASSSRRWLADTGELFF. In nucleotides, the CDR3 is TGTGCCAGCAGCTCCCGACGGTGGCTAGCCGACACCGGGGAGCTGTTTTTT.

The rearrangement uses TRBV27 and TRBJ2-7; TRBD1 matches 7 bases. The CDR3 length is 13 residues. Germline V gene lookup returns CDR1 MNHEY and CDR2 SMNVEV (reference sequence). Trimming removed 2 bases from V and 7 bases from J; junction bases left unmatched: 5. Here the CDR3 DNA reads TGTGCCAGCAGTTTAAAGACAGGGTGGGAGCAGTACTTC. It is translated as CASSLKTGWEQYF.

The rearrangement joins TRBV6-5 to TRBJ1-2, with TRBD1 as a possible D gene (6 bases). The CDR3 is made up of 13 amino acids. Germline CDR1 reads MNHEY; CDR2 reads SVGAGI. Trimming took off 6 bases at V and 3 bases at J, with 11 bases between the two ends. This CDR3 reads CASRDTGYYGYTF. The CDR3 nucleotides are TGTGCCAGCAGGGACACAGGGTACTATGGCTACACCTTC.

V is TRBV19 and J is TRBJ2-3; 10 positions match TRBD1. Germline-derived CDR1 and CDR2 are LNHDA and SQIVND (reference sequence). The CDR3 sequence is 16 residues long. The V gene end was trimmed by 6 bases and the J gene end by 1 base; junction bases not matched to a gene: 7. DNA of the CDR3: TGTGCCAGTAGCCCGTGGACAGGGGGGGGCACAGATACGCAGTATTTT. It yields the protein CASSPWTGGGTDTQYF.

This clone has just one count. This chain joins TRBV5-1 and TRBJ1-1, with unresolved D. V was cut by 0 bases and J by 1 base, with 10 bases left in between. The CDR3 runs 15 residues. The germline CDR1 and CDR2 sequences are SGHRS and YFSETQ. The CDR3: CASSLVLSGNTEAFF. As DNA, the CDR3 is TGCGCCAGCAGCTTGGTCCTGTCGGGGAACACTGAAGCTTTCTTT. Drawing the rest from reference TRBV5-1 and TRBJ1-1, the complete variable domain is KAGVTQTPRYLIKTRGQQVTLSCSPISGHRSVSWYQQTPGQGLQFLFEYFSETQRNKGNFPGRFSGRQFSNSRSEMNVSTLELGDSALYLCASSLVLSGNTEAFFGQGTRLTVV.

J is TRBJ2-7 and V is TRBV27, with TRBD1 matching 8 bases. The length of the CDR3 is 15 residues. Germline assignment: CDR1 MNHEY and CDR2 SMNVEV (reference sequence). V lost 5 bases and J lost 2; bases outside the gene matches: 8. CDR3 residues: CASSPGTGQPYEQYF. CDR3 DNA sequence: TGTGCCAGCAGTCCCGGGACAGGACAACCCTACGAGCAGTACTTC.

This sequence joins TRBV3-1 (or the pseudogene TRBV3-2) and TRBJ2-2, with 10 bases lining up with TRBD2. The V and J ends lost 1 base and 6 bases, in that order; junction bases with no gene match: 2. The CDR3 runs 15 residues. Per germline, CDR1 LGHDT and CDR2 YNNKEL (reference sequence). CDR3 amino acids: CASSQGAGGAGELFF. The CDR3 DNA reads TGTGCCAGCAGCCAAGGAGCGGGAGGGGCCGGGGAGCTGTTTTTT.

This chain joins TRBV11-1 and TRBJ2-2; D ambiguous. Trimming pared 2 bases from V and 0 bases from J, leaving 4 bases between. This CDR3 is built from 14 residues. Germline CDR1 and CDR2: SGHAT and FQDESV (reference sequence). This chain's CDR3 is CASSLLSNTGELFF. The CDR3, as DNA: TGTGCCAGCAGCTTACTATCGAACACCGGGGAGCTGTTTTTT.

The genes are TRBV4-2 and TRBJ2-1; the D gene is possibly TRBD2 (5 bases). Germline V gene data show CDR1 as LGHNA and CDR2 as YNFKEQ. CDR3 length: 14 amino acids. Trimming took off 0 bases at V and 8 bases at J, with 11 bases between the two ends. Written as DNA, the CDR3 is TGTGCCAGCAGCCAAGATACGGCGGGCGATGAGCAGTTCTTC. Translation: CASSQDTAGDEQFF.

The chain combines TRBV24-1 with TRBJ2-3; D is unclear. This CDR3 has 14 residues. Germline CDR1 KGHDR, CDR2 SFDVKD. V gave up 8 bases and J gave up 6 bases, with 17 bases separating them. In nucleotides, the CDR3 is TGTGCCACCACTCCTGGCCAACTCGGGGATACGCAGTATTTT. It translates to CATTPGQLGDTQYF.

The chain combines TRBV6-5 with TRBJ2-7; 8 nucleotides line up with TRBD2. J was trimmed by 7 bases and V by 7 bases; bases with no gene match: 9. The length of the CDR3 is 13 residues. Germline CDR1 and CDR2: MNHEY and SVGAGI. The CDR3 loop is CASTSAGRGEQYF. In DNA form, the CDR3 reads TGTGCCAGCACATCGGCCGGGAGGGGGGAGCAGTACTTC.

The V gene is TRBV7-9, the J gene TRBJ2-1, with 12 bases matching TRBD2. Trimming removed 6 bases from V and 0 bases from J; junction bases left unmatched: 12. The CDR3 spans 19 residues. Germline lookup yields CDR1 SEHNR and CDR2 FQNEAQ (reference sequence). This CDR3 is CASSNPRTSGTNSYNEQFF. The CDR3 DNA reads TGTGCCAGCAGTAACCCCCGGACTAGCGGGACTAACTCCTACAATGAGCAGTTCTTC.

This clone was seen a handful of times. The chain uses TRBV4-1 and TRBJ1-2; D uncertain. Germline-derived CDR1 and CDR2 are MGHRA and YSYEKL. V shed 1 base and J shed 5 bases, with 20 bases lying between them. CDR3 length: 17 amino acids. The CDR3 nucleotides are TGCGCCAGCAGCCAAGTCCAGCGGACCCGAACTTGGTATGGCTACACCTTC. Protein sequence: CASSQVQRTRTWYGYTF.

The chain couples TRBV3-1 (or the pseudogene TRBV3-2) to TRBJ2-3; D unresolved. This CDR3 contains 15 residues. Trimming removed 1 base from V and 0 bases from J, with 8 bases in between. Germline CDR1 reads LGHDT; CDR2 reads YNNKEL (reference sequence). The CDR3 loop is CASSQGVSSTDTQYF. CDR3 in DNA: TGTGCCAGCAGCCAAGGTGTATCTAGCACAGATACGCAGTATTTT.

This chain joins TRBV7-8 and TRBJ2-2; 11 bases map to TRBD2. V trimming: 5 bases; J trimming: 1 base; junction bases outside the gene matches: 3. This CDR3 has 16 amino acids. CDR1 is SGHVS, CDR2 FQNEAQ, per germline. In nucleotides, the CDR3 is TGTGCCAGCAGCCGACTAGCGGGGTTGAACACCGGGGAGCTGTTTTTT. Its protein product is CASSRLAGLNTGELFF. The entire variable domain, with the rest obtained from reference TRBV7-8 and TRBJ2-2, is as follows: GAGVSQSPRYKVAKRGQDVALRCDPISGHVSLFWYQQALGQGPEFLTYFQNEAQLDKSGLPSDRFFAERPEGSVSTLKIQRTQQEDSAVYLCASSRLAGLNTGELFFGEGSRLTVL.

This clone was detected once. V usage is TRBV15 and J usage is TRBJ2-7, with D hard to call. CDR1 is LNHNV and CDR2 is YYDKDF in the germline V gene (reference sequence). V was pared by 0 bases and J by 1 base, with 7 bases between. This CDR3 contains 14 residues. The CDR3 DNA is TGTGCCACCAGCAGAGATCATGAGTCCTACGAGCAGTACTTC. Protein sequence: CATSRDHESYEQYF.

The rearrangement links TRBV2 to TRBJ1-5, with D unclear. Trimming left V 4 bases short and J 4 bases short, with 14 bases between. CDR1 and CDR2 (germline): SNHLY, FYNNEI. This CDR3 comprises 15 residues. The CDR3, as DNA: TGTGCCAGCAGTGCGGGTCTCCCAGCAAATCAGCCCCAGCATTTT. The encoded protein is CASSAGLPANQPQHF. Looking up the rest from reference TRBV2 and TRBJ1-5 gives the full variable domain: EPEVTQTPSHQVTQMGQEVILRCVPISNHLYFYWYRQILGQKVEFLVSFYNNEISEKSEIFDDQFSVERPDGSNFTLKIRSTKLEDSAMYFCASSAGLPANQPQHFGDGTRLSIL.

The CDR3 protein is CASRGQATDTQYF. As DNA, the CDR3 is TGTGCCAGCCGGGGACAGGCCACAGATACGCAGTATTTT. V gene TRBV14 combines with J gene TRBJ2-3; 8 positions agree with TRBD1. Germline assignment: CDR1 SGHDN and CDR2 FVKESK. The V gene end was trimmed by 8 bases and the J gene end by 2 bases; junction bases not matched to a gene: 3. There are 13 residues in the CDR3.

The CDR3 coding sequence is TGTGCCAGCAGCCCTAGCGGGAGGGCCGCAGATACGCAGTATTTT. Translation: CASSPSGRAADTQYF. The chain is built from TRBV7-2 and TRBJ2-3; 12 nucleotides match TRBD2. This CDR3 comprises 15 residues. V gave up 5 bases and J gave up 4 bases; unmatched junction bases: 4. From germline, CDR1 is SGHTA and CDR2 FQGNSA.

This clone came up once. This sequence joins TRBV7-2 and TRBJ1-3; 8 positions match TRBD1. Germline lookup yields CDR1 SGHTA and CDR2 FQGNSA. This CDR3 is 17 amino acids long. After removal of 0 bases from V and 0 bases from J, the junction contained 4 bases not matched to a gene. In DNA form, the CDR3 reads TGTGCCAGCAGCTTAGCGCGGACAGGGCGCTCTGGAAACACCATATATTTT. The encoded protein is CASSLARTGRSGNTIYF.

The V gene is TRBV19, the J gene TRBJ2-7; a weak D match, TRBD2 (6 bases). Germline CDR1 and CDR2: LNHDA and SQIVND (reference sequence). The V and J ends lost 7 bases and 2 bases respectively, with 15 bases between them. The CDR3 length is 14 residues. CDR3 nucleotide sequence: TGTGCCAGTACCCGCTCGGCTAGCGCCTACGAGCAGTACTTC. It encodes CASTRSASAYEQYF.

CDR3 nucleotide sequence: TGTGCCAGCTCAGCGACTATACCACCTGAAGCTTTCTTT. Its protein product is CASSATIPPEAFF. The rearrangement joins TRBV18 to TRBJ1-1; D is ambiguous. CDR1 and CDR2 from the germline V gene are KGHSH and LQKENI. Trimming took 5 bases from V and 6 from J, leaving 13 bases between them. This CDR3 comprises 13 residues.

CDR3 region: CASSPTFEGPTYNEQFF. CDR3 coding DNA: TGTGCCAGCAGCCCCACTTTCGAGGGCCCCACCTACAATGAGCAGTTCTTC. The V and J genes are TRBV3-1 (or the pseudogene TRBV3-2) and TRBJ2-1; possible D gene TRBD2, 5 bases. The CDR3 has 17 amino acids. Germline V lookup: CDR1 LGHDT, CDR2 YNNKEL (reference sequence). Trimming took off 4 bases at V and 2 bases at J, with 18 bases between the two ends.